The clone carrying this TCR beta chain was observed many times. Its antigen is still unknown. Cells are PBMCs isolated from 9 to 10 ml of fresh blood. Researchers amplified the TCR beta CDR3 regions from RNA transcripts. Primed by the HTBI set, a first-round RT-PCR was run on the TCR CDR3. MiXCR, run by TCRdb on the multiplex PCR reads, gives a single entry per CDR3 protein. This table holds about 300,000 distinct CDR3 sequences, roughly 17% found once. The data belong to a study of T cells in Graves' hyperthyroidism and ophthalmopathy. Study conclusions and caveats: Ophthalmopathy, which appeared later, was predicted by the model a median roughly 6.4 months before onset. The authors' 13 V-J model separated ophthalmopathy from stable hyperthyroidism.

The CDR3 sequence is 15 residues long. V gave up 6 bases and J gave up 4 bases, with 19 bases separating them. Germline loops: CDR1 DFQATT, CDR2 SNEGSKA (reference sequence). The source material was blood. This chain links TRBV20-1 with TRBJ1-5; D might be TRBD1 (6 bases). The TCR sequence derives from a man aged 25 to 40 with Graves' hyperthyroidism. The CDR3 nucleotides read TGCAGTGCACGCCAAACGGCAGGGGAAAATCAGCCCCAGCATTTT. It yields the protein CSARQTAGENQPQHF.